This TCR beta chain derives from a study of T cells expressing NK-cell markers. Overall study context: It was from sorted CD3+CD56+NKG2C+, CD3+CD56+NKG2C- and CD3+CD56-NKG2C+ T cells that TCR beta repertoires came.

Germline loops: CDR1 SGHVS, CDR2 FQNEAQ. The CDR3 length is 15 residues. The TCR beta cDNA came from 5'RACE template switching with UMIs. From its re-call of the 5' RACE reads, TCRdb lists each CDR3 protein once, without DNA. This listing includes about 370,000 distinct CDR3 sequences. Study-wide findings and caveats: Dominant NKG2C+ clonotypes in over 5 donors made up roughly 1.0-7.0% of CD8+ T cells. One observes that, in several donors, these clonotypes were also the leading ones within the CD3+CD56-NKG2C+ fraction.

A remark on this clonotype: The target antigen is unknown.

This receptor was taken from a woman in her 50s in good health. The sequenced material came from blood T cells: a sorted CD56 or NKG2C T cell subset, CD4+ or CD8+ T cells, or bulk PBMC T cells (not recorded which). The chain couples TRBV7-8 to TRBJ2-7; as DNA is missing, the TRBD1 call by TCRdb cannot be tested. The CDR3 sequence: CASSTRDRGLYEQYF.